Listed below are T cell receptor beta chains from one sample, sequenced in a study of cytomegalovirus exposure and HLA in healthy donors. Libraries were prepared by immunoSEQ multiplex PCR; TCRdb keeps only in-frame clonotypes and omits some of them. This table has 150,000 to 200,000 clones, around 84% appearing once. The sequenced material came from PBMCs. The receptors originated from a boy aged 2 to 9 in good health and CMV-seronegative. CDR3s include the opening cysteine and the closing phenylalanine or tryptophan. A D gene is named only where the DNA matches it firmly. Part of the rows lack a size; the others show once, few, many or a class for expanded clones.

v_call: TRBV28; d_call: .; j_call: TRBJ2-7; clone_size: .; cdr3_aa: CASSFIPRGTDSYEQYF; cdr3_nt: TGTGCCAGCAGTTTTATCCCTCGGGGGACAGACTCCTACGAGCAGTACTTC
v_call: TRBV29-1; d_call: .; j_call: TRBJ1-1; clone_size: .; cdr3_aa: CSVGEGWPEAFF; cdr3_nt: TGCAGCGTTGGGGAGGGGTGGCCTGAAGCTTTCTTT
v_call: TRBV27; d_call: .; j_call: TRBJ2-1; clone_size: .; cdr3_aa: CASSLYRGPPQNEQFF; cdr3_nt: TGTGCCAGCAGTTTATATAGAGGGCCGCCTCAAAATGAGCAGTTCTTC
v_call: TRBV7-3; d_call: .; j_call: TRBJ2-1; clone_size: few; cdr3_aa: CASSLISGRFHEQFF; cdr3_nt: TGTGCCAGCAGCTTAATTAGCGGCCGGTTCCATGAGCAGTTCTTC
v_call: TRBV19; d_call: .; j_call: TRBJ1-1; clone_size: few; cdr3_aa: CASRGRENTEAFF; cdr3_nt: TGTGCCAGCAGGGGACGGGAAAACACTGAAGCTTTCTTT
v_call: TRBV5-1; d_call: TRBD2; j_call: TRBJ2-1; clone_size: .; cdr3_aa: CASSLGGLAGGDNEQFF; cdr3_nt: TGCGCCAGCAGCTTGGGGGGACTAGCGGGAGGGGACAATGAGCAGTTCTTC
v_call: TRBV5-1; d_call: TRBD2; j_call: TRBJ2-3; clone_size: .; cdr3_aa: CASSGLAVRSTDTQYF; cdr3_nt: TGCGCCAGCAGTGGACTAGCGGTGAGAAGCACAGATACGCAGTATTTT
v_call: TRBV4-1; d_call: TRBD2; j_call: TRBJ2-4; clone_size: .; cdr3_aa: CASSQAGGPENIQYF; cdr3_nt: TGCGCCAGCAGCCAAGCGGGAGGGCCCGAAAACATTCAGTACTTC
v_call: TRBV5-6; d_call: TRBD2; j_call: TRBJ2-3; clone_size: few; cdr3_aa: CASRITRGADTQYF; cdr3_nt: TGTGCCAGCAGAATCACCCGGGGGGCAGATACGCAGTATTTT
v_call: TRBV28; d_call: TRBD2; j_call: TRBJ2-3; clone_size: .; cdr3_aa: CASSRAGGSTDTQYF; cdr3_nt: TGTGCCAGCAGCCGAGCGGGAGGATCCACAGATACGCAGTATTTT
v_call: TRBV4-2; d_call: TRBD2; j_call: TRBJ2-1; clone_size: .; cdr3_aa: CASSQVRRSSGRVYNEQFF; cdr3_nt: TGTGCCAGCAGCCAAGTGAGGCGTAGTAGCGGGAGAGTCTACAATGAGCAGTTCTTC
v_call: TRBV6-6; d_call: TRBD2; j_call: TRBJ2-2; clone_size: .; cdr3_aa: CASSYPSSGGPGELFF; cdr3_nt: TGTGCCAGCAGTTACCCCTCTAGCGGGGGGCCCGGGGAGCTGTTTTTT
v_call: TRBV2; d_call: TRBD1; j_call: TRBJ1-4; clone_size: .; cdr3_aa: CASRWTGSEKLFF; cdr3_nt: TGTGCCAGCAGATGGACAGGGAGTGAAAAACTGTTTTTT
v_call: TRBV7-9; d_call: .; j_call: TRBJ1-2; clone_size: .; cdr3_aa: CASSQRGFQEGYTF; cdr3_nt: TGTGCCAGCAGCCAGCGGGGATTCCAAGAAGGCTACACCTTC
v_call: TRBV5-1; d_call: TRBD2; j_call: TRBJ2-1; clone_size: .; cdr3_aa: CASRVAGGPRDNEQFF; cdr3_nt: TGCGCCAGCAGAGTAGCGGGGGGCCCTCGCGACAATGAGCAGTTCTTC
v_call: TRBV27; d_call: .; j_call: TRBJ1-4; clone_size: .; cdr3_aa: CASRTSGGSRTTNEKLFF; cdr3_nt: TGTGCCAGCCGAACTTCGGGGGGCTCCCGAACAACTAATGAAAAACTGTTTTTT
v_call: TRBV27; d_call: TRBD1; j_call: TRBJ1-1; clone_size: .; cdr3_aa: CASSLLGTGVSTEAFF; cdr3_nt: TGTGCCAGCAGTTTATTGGGGACAGGGGTGAGCACTGAAGCTTTCTTT
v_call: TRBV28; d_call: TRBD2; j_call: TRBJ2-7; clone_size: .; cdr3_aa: CASSAGTSGRGVSYEQYF; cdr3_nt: TGTGCCAGCAGTGCCGGGACTAGCGGGAGGGGAGTTTCCTACGAGCAGTACTTC
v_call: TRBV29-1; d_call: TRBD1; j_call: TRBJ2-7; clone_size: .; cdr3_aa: CSVTKAGTGGGEQYF; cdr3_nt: TGCAGCGTAACCAAGGCCGGGACAGGGGGAGGCGAGCAGTACTTC
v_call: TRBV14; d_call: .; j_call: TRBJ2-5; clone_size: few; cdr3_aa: CASSQRTGRETQYF; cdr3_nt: TGTGCCAGCAGCCAACGAACAGGGCGAGAGACCCAGTACTTC
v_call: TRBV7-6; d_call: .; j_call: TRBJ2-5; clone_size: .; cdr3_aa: CASSSDSYEQETQYF; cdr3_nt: TGTGCCAGCAGCTCGGACTCGTACGAACAAGAGACCCAGTACTTC
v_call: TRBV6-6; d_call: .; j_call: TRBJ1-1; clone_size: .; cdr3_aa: CASSYSMGEGTEAFF; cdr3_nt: TGTGCCAGCAGTTACTCGATGGGGGAGGGCACTGAAGCTTTCTTT
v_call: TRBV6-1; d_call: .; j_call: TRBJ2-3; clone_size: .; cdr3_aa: CASSEAVTPRADTQYF; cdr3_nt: TGTGCCAGCAGTGAAGCGGTGACCCCCCGGGCAGATACGCAGTATTTT
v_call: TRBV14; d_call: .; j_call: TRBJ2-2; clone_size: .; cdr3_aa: CASSQVQYTGELFF; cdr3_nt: TGTGCCAGCAGCCAAGTCCAGTACACCGGGGAGCTGTTTTTT
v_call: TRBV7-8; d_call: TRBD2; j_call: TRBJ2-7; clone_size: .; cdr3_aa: CASSLVPSGSFHEQYF; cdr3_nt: TGTGCCAGCAGCTTAGTACCTAGCGGGAGCTTCCACGAGCAGTACTTC
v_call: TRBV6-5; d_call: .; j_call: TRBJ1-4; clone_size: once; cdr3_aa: CASSAGQPTNEKLFF; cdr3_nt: TGTGCCAGCAGTGCCGGACAGCCAACTAATGAAAAACTGTTTTTT
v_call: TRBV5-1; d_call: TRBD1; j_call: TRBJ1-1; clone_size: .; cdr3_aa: CASSPGTALEAFF; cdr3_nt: TGCGCCAGCAGCCCGGGGACAGCCCTTGAAGCTTTCTTT
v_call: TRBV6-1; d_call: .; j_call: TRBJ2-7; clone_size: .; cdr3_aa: CASSPIHFSYEQYF; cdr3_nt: TGTGCCAGCAGCCCCATCCATTTCTCCTACGAGCAGTACTTC
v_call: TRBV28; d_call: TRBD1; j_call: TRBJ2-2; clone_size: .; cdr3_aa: CASSLWGTGVGTGELFF; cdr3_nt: TGTGCCAGCAGTTTATGGGGGACAGGGGTTGGGACCGGGGAGCTGTTTTTT
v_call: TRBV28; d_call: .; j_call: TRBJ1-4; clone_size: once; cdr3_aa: CASSLLEGGVEKLFF; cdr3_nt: TGTGCCAGCAGTTTATTGGAAGGGGGGGTAGAAAAACTGTTTTTT
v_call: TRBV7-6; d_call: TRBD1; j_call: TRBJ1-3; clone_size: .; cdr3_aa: CASSPTGTGRRSGNTIYF; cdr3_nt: TGTGCCAGCAGCCCGACTGGGACAGGGAGAAGGTCTGGAAACACCATATATTTT
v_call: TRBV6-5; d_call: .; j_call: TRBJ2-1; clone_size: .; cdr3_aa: CASSYESPHNEQFF; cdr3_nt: TGTGCCAGCAGCTACGAGAGCCCTCACAATGAGCAGTTCTTC
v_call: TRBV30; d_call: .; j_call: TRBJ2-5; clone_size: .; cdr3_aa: CAWSVSGRSGETQYF; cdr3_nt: TGTGCCTGGAGTGTTAGTGGGAGATCAGGAGAGACCCAGTACTTC
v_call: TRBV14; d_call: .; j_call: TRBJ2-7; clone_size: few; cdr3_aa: CASSQDWSYEQYF; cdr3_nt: TGTGCCAGCAGCCAAGATTGGAGTTACGAGCAGTACTTC
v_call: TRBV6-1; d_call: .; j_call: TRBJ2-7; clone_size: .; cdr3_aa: CASSAVVNSYEQYF; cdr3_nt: TGTGCCAGCAGTGCTGTAGTAAACTCCTACGAGCAGTACTTC
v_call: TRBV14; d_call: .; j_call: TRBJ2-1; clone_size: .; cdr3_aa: CASSTYNEQFF; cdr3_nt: TGTGCCAGCAGTACTTACAATGAGCAGTTCTTC
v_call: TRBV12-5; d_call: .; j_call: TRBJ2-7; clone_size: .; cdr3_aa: CASGADNRDRYEQYF; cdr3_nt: TGTGCTAGTGGCGCCGATAACAGGGATCGCTACGAGCAGTACTTC
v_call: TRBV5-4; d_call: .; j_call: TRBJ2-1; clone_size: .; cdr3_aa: CASSSRFEVVYNEQFF; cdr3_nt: TGTGCCAGCAGCTCGCGGTTTGAAGTGGTCTACAATGAGCAGTTCTTC
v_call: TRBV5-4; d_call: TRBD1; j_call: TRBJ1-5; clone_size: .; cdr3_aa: CASSLDRGQNQPQHF; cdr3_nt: TGTGCCAGCAGCTTGGACAGGGGCCAGAATCAGCCCCAGCATTTT
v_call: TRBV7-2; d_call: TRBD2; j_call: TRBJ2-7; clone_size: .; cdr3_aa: CASSLSSGLVYEQYF; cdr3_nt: TGTGCCAGCAGCTTAAGTTCGGGACTAGTCTACGAGCAGTACTTC
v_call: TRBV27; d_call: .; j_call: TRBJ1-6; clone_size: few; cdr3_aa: CASSLSGGGTPLHF; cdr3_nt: TGTGCCAGCAGTTTATCGGGAGGGGGAACACCCCTCCACTTT
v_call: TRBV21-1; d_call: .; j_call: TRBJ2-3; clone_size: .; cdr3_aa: CASSNRGLAGGPRVADTQYF; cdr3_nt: TGTGCCAGCAGCAATAGAGGTCTAGCGGGGGGCCCCAGGGTCGCAGATACGCAGTATTTT
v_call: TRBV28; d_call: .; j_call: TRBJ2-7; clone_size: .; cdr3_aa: CASSFRNSEQYF; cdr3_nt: TGTGCCAGCAGTTTTCGGAACAGTGAGCAGTACTTC
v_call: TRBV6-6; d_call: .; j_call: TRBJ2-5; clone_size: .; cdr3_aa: CASSVRGQTSQETQYF; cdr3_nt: TGTGCCAGCAGCGTCCGTGGGCAAACCTCCCAAGAGACCCAGTACTTC
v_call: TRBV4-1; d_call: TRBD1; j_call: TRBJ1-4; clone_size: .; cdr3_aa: CASSRGGTGVEKLFF; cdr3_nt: TGCGCCAGCAGCCGGGGGGGGACAGGAGTTGAAAAACTGTTTTTT